Included here is one T cell receptor (beta chain) sequence, with context. No antigen is known for it. Just one base apart from a much larger clone, this may be a read error. This sample is part of a study of T cell repertoires in cytomegalovirus infection. Study background: Public TCR beta signatures were indicative of both CMV infection and a matching HLA type.

TCRdb reprocessed the reads with MiXCR, giving one entry per CDR3 protein. The table records 490,000 or so distinct CDR3 sequences, approximately 10% of them present only once. General study findings and limits: Identification of carriers of CMV plus the relevant HLA was achieved through cumulative public TCR beta family frequency. The ex vivo response showed dominance by HLA-C-restricted CMV-specific TCR beta clonotypes.

This TCR was recovered from a human donor in good health (CMV status not recorded). Some clones in this sample may be carry-over from other donors' samples. Sequenced material: PBMCs.

This CDR3 reads CASSLEMDAGGADTQYF. Written as DNA, the CDR3 is TGTGCCAGCAGTTTAGAGATGGATGCGGGAGGGGCAGATACGCAGTATTTT. V is TRBV27 and J is TRBJ2-3; TRBD2 matches 9 bases. V lost 2 bases and J lost 4; bases outside the gene matches: 10. Per germline, CDR1 MNHEY and CDR2 SMNVEV (reference sequence). The CDR3 has 17 amino acids.